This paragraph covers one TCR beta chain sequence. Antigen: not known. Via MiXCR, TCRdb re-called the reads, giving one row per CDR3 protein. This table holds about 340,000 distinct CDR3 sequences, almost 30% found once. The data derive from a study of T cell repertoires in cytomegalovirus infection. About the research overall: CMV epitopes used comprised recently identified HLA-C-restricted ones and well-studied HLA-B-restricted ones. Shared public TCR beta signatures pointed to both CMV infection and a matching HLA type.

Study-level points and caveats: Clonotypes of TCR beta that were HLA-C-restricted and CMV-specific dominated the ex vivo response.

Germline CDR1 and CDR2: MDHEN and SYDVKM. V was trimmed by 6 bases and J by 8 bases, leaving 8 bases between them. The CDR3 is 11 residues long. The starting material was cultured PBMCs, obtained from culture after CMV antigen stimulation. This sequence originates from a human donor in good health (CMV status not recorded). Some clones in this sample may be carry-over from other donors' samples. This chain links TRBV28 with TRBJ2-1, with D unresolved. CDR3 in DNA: TGTGCCAGCAGAAGTACGGATGAGCAGTTCTTC. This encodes CASRSTDEQFF.